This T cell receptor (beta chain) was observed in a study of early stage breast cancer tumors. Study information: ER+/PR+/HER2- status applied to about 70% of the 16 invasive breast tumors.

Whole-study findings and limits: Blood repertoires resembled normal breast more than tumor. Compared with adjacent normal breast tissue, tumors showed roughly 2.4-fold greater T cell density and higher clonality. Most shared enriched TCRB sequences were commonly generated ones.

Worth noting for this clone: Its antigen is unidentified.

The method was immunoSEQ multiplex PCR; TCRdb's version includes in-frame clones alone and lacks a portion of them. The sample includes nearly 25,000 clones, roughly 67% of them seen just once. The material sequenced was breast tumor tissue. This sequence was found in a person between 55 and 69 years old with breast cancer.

The CDR3 nucleotides read TGTGCCAGCAGCCGTGAGGGCGAGCAGTACTTC. Its protein product is CASSREGEQYF. The J gene is TRBJ2-7, the V gene TRBV7-9; the D gene is possibly TRBD2 (5 bases). This CDR3 contains 11 residues. The V gene's germline CDR1 is SEHNR and CDR2 FQNEAQ (reference sequence). Between the trimmed V and J ends, which lost 5 bases and 6 bases, there was a span of 8 bases.